This TCR beta chain was captured by sequencing in a study of shared clonotypes between healthy human individuals. Findings and caveats of the study: Naive subsets, compared against memory subsets, generally had larger estimated richness values. It was observed that about 5% of naive CD4 clonotypes were shared across several donors. Although depth was large, rarefaction showed that sequencing of the sorted subsets was incomplete.

Some clones are missing from TCRdb's copy, which holds only in-frame ones; the method was immunoSEQ multiplex PCR. The data contain some 980,000 clones, about 80% of them singletons. Trimming took 5 bases from V and 7 from J, leaving 9 bases between them. This CDR3 contains 13 residues. Germline V lookup: CDR1 MNHEY, CDR2 SMNVEV (reference sequence). Turning to this clone: The target antigen is unknown.

This rearrangement joins TRBV27 to TRBJ1-6; D not certain. This TCR was sampled from a man aged 18 to 30 in good health. What was sequenced was memory CD4+ T cells sorted from blood. The subset was: CD45RA-negative fraction. The CDR3 spells CASSLQSNSPLHF. The DNA for the CDR3 is TGTGCCAGCAGTCTACAATCAAATTCACCCCTCCACTTT.